The 2 T cell receptor beta chains presented below share a single source sample, sequenced in a study of T cell repertoires in cytomegalovirus infection. TCRdb passed the reads through MiXCR, listing each CDR3 protein once. This sample has 150,000 to 200,000 distinct CDR3 sequences, with roughly 14% found just once. The sample consisted of PBMCs. The receptors stem from a human donor in good health (CMV status not recorded). Some clones in this sample may be carry-over from other donors' samples.

The sample holds many counts of this clonotype. The chain couples TRBV15 to TRBJ2-7, with 10 bases aligning to TRBD1. The trim removed 2 bases at V and 0 bases at J, leaving 1 base unmatched. The germline CDR1 and CDR2 sequences are LNHNV and YYDKDF (reference sequence). This CDR3 comprises 15 residues. CDR3 region: CATSRRDRGSYEQYF. The DNA for the CDR3 is TGTGCCACCAGCAGAAGGGACAGGGGCTCCTACGAGCAGTACTTC.

The chain uses TRBV25-1 and TRBJ1-1, with D perhaps matching TRBD1 (5 bases). The length of the CDR3 is 12 residues. Germline V CDR1 and CDR2: MGHDK, SYGVNS. V shed 4 bases and J shed 4 bases, with 7 bases lying between them. CDR3: CASSVGATEAFF. The CDR3 DNA reads TGTGCCAGCAGTGTAGGGGCCACTGAAGCTTTCTTT. The full variable domain, in which reference TRBV25-1 and TRBJ1-1 provide the parts outside the CDR3, is EADIYQTPRYLVIGTGKKITLECSQTMGHDKMYWYQQDPGMELHLIHYSYGVNSTEKGDLSSESTVSRIRTEHFPLTLESARPSHTSQYLCASSVGATEAFFGQGTRLTVV.